This T cell receptor (beta chain) stems from a study of shared clonotypes between healthy human individuals. Background on the study: Donors were a couple of women and a few men aged 18 to 49.

Regarding the study as a whole: In general, naive subsets displayed greater estimated richness than memory subsets did.

Participating donors were healthy, HIV-negative adults free of recent acute infections or vaccinations. The investigators split CD4+ cells into a CD45RA+ naive subset and a CD45RA-negative memory subset. TCRdb keeps only in-frame clones here, not all; method: immunoSEQ multiplex PCR. The sample shows 180,000 or so clones, over 85% of them seen only once. In the case of this clone: Its specificity is not known.

Sequenced input: naive CD4+ T cells sorted from blood. Subset meaning: CD45RA+ positively selected. The origin of this receptor is a woman in her twenties or thirties in good health.

The CDR3: CASSKTGGSYEQYF. The CDR3, as DNA: TGTGCCAGTAGTAAAACAGGGGGCTCTTACGAGCAGTACTTC. The chain couples TRBV19 to TRBJ2-7; 9 positions match TRBD1. Germline CDR1 is LNHDA and CDR2 is SQIVND (reference sequence). The CDR3 runs to 14 residues. The trim removed 4 bases at V and 4 bases at J, leaving 5 bases unmatched. The complete variable domain, with remaining parts taken from reference TRBV19 and TRBJ2-7, reads DGGITQSPKYLFRKEGQNVTLSCEQNLNHDAMYWYRQDPGQGLRLIYYSQIVNDFQKGDIAEGYSVSREKKESFPLTVTSAQKNPTAFYLCASSKTGGSYEQYFGPGTRLTVT.